This T cell receptor (beta chain) came from a study of OX40 agonist ivuxolimab in advanced cancers. The CDR3 loop spans 16 amino acids. Germline V gives CDR1 SEHNR, CDR2 FQNEAQ (reference sequence). Trimming took 2 bases from V and 1 from J, leaving 11 bases between them. Autoimmune disease history or systemic immunosuppression excluded patients. The data were produced by immunoSEQ multiplex PCR, yet TCRdb's version contains in-frame clones alone and is incomplete. In the table there are around 70,000 clones, more than 75% of which are singletons. This chain uses TRBV7-9 with TRBJ1-4; D is ambiguous. Here the sequenced sample was CD4+ or CD8+ T cells sorted from blood, taken in a trial of the OX40 agonist ivuxolimab. The receptor's source is an adult with an advanced solid tumor such as melanoma, head and neck, liver or kidney cancer. The CDR3, as DNA: TGTGCCAGCAGCTTAATTTCTGGAAGAACTAATGAAAAACTGTTTTTT. Amino acid sequence: CASSLISGRTNEKLFF.